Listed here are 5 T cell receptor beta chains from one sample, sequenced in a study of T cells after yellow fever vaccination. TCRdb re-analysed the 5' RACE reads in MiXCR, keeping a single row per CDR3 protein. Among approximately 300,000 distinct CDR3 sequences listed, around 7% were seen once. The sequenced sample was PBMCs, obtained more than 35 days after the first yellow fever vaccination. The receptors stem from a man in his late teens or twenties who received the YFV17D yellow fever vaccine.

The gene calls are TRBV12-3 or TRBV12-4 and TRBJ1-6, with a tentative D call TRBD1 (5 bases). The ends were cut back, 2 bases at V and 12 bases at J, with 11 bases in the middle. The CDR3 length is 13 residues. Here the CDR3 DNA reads TGTGCCAGCAGTTTAAACAGGCTAGGACCCCTCCACTTT. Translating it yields CASSLNRLGPLHF.

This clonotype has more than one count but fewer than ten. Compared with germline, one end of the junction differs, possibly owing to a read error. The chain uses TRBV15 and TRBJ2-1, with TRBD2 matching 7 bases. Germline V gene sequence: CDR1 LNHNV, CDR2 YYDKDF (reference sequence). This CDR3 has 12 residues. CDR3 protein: CATSRARREQLF. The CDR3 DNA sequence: TGTGCCACCAGCAGAGCTCGGCGGGAGCAGTTATTC.

CDR3 in amino acids: CASSLGGSGNTIYF. CDR3 bases: TGTGCCAGCAGTTTAGGGGGATCTGGAAACACCATATATTTT. The gene calls are TRBV12-3 or TRBV12-4 and TRBJ1-3, with no clear D. There are 14 residues in the CDR3. Trimming took off 1 base at V and 1 base at J, with 5 bases between the two ends.

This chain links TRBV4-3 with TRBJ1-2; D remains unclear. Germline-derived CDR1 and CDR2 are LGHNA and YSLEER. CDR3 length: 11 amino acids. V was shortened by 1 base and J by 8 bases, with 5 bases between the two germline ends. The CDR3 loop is CASSQASGYTF. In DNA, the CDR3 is TGCGCCAGCAGCCAAGCTTCCGGCTACACCTTC.

The CDR3 DNA follows: TGCGCCAGCAGCTTGGACGGAAGCCGCCCCTATACGCAGTATTTT. Translated, it gives CASSLDGSRPYTQYF. This chain links TRBV5-1 with TRBJ2-3; D is uncertain. Trimming removed 0 bases at V and 7 bases at J, with 15 bases between. Germline-derived CDR1 and CDR2 are SGHRS and YFSETQ. The CDR3 contains 15 residues.